This T cell receptor beta chain was found in a study of cytomegalovirus exposure and HLA in healthy donors. General study findings and limits: There were a few CMV-associated chains whose specificity for CMV antigens was confirmed in vitro.

Comments on this clone: Its target is not known.

Amplification used 60 Vbeta primers and 13 Jbeta primers. Produced via immunoSEQ multiplex PCR; TCRdb's table is partial and in-frame only. The table has some 160,000 clones, around 80% seen once. The germline V and J ends were trimmed by 4 bases and 5 bases, with 12 bases remaining between them. Germline V lookup: CDR1 SGHRS, CDR2 YFSETQ. The CDR3 loop spans 13 amino acids. The specimen was PBMCs. This receptor was identified in a boy between 2 and 10 years old in good health and CMV-seronegative. This chain connects TRBV5-1 to TRBJ2-5, with a possible D match to TRBD1 (6 bases). The CDR3 sequence: CASSRGYRETQYF. The DNA of the CDR3 is TGCGCCAGCAGCAGGGGGTATAGGGAGACCCAGTACTTC.